This T cell receptor (beta chain) was found in a study of Tregs in tolerant kidney transplant recipients (dated by TCRdb to about 2019). For context, the study as a whole: Before combined kidney and bone marrow transplantation, this study identified donor-specific regulatory T cells using TCRbeta sequencing and then followed those same cells after transplant. In a few healthy controls, several methods of expanding Tregs specific for an allogeneic donor were compared by TCRbeta repertoire sequencing. Findings and caveats that apply to the study as a whole: Expanding Tregs with activated donor B cells appeared to identify the most biologically relevant and donor-specific TCRbeta repertoire. Biological reproducibility was not directly addressed, though technical replication error appeared minimal. The study was constrained by small patient numbers, and validation of the findings is required in larger populations and under other immunosuppression protocols.

Concerning this clone: The antigen it recognizes is unknown. No base quality information exists; no much larger clone differs at one position.

For TCRbeta CDR3 sequencing, genomic DNA from the sorted cells was extracted using the QIAGEN DNeasy Blood and Tissue Kit. High-throughput TCRbeta CDR3 sequencing, which included PCR amplification with bias correction and internal controls, was done commercially through immunoSEQ. Turning to the authors' computational methods: Unique productive TCRbeta sequences were defined by CDR3 nucleotide sequence when primers matched and otherwise by CDR3 amino acid sequence together with Vbeta and Jbeta genes. As a correction for sorting error, sequences shared between sorted populations at a frequency ratio of 2:1 or less were discarded, and the remaining shared sequences were assigned to the higher population. A sequence counted as donor-reactive if, in CFSE-low cells, the sequence had a frequency of at least 0.01% and was expanded at least 5-fold compared with unstimulated cells. Repertoire divergence was quantified by Jensen-Shannon divergence calculated from the top 100 TCRbeta sequences ranked by frequency. For any sample with multiple sequencing runs, sorting error was corrected in each run separately before the runs were pooled. The immuneACCESS repertoire file appears here via TCRdb, limited to in-frame rearrangements. These files lack a portion of the clones; in checked studies, under half of the deficit traces to unresolved V genes, and the cause of the others is not known. That table furnishes V, J and clone size, whereas the DNA furnished D and trimming. This sample has around 50,000 clones in its table, and around four fifths of those were observed once. The top ten clonotypes cover about 5.5% of the sample.

Thawed PBMCs were FACS-sorted into unstimulated Tregs (CD4+CD25+CD127-), CD4+ non-Tregs (CD4+CD25-), CD4 cells and CD8 cells. Healthy control blood was obtained either as purchased buffy coats or from healthy volunteers. Healthy control blood was processed to PBMCs with a Ficoll density gradient and then cryopreserved, whereas patient PBMCs were collected both before and after transplant. Trimmed from V: 0 bases; trimmed from J: 9 bases; junction bases lacking a gene match: 11. CDR1 LGHNA and CDR2 YSLEER were looked up in the germline V gene. From the cysteine through the phenylalanine, the CDR3 covers 16 amino acids. Kept here is only the CDR3 DNA, which spans 48 bases and is read in frame from base 1.

The clonotype was recovered from a human donor in good health. The chain is made from TRBV4-3 and TRBJ2-1, with 7 central nucleotides matching TRBD2. The sequenced sample consisted of CD4+ T cells from blood. This receptor has the CDR3 CASSQDPQGGSAEQFF. DNA sequence: TGCGCCAGCAGCCAAGACCCTCAGGGCGGGAGTGCTGAGCAGTTCTTC.